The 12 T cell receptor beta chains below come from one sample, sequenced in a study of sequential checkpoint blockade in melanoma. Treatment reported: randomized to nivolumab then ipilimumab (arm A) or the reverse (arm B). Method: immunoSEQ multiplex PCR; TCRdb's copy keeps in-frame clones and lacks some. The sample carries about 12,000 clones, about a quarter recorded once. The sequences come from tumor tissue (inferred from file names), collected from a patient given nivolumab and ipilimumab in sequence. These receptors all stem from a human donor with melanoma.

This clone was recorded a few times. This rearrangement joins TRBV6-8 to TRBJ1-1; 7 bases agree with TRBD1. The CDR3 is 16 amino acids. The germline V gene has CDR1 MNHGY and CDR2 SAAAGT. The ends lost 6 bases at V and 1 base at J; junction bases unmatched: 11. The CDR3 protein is CASSRLTGMGNTEAFF. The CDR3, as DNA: TGTGCCAGCAGCCGGCTGACAGGGATGGGGAACACTGAAGCTTTCTTT.

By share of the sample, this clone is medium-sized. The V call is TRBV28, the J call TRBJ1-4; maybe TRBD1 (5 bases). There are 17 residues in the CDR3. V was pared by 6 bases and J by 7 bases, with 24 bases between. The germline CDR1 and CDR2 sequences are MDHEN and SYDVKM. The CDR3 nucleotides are TGTGCCAGCAGCTATATGGCAGGGTCTCCCGGAGGTGAAAAACTGTTTTTT. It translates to CASSYMAGSPGGEKLFF.

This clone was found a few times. The CDR3 bases are TGTGCCAGCAGTGACTGGACAGGCCGGAACACTGAAGCTTTCTTT. Amino acid sequence: CASSDWTGRNTEAFF. The chain has TRBV6-8 and TRBJ1-1, with 7 bases fitting TRBD1. Germline-derived CDR1 and CDR2 are MNHGY and SAAAGT. This CDR3 has 15 amino acids. Losses at the gene ends were 5 bases for V and 1 base for J; bases not matched to a gene: 7.

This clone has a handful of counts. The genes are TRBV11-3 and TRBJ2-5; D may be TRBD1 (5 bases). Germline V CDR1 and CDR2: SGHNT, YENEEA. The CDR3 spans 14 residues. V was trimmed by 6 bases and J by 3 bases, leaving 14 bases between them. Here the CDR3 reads CASRSPQAEETQYF. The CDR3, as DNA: TGTGCCAGCAGGTCACCACAGGCTGAAGAGACCCAGTACTTC.

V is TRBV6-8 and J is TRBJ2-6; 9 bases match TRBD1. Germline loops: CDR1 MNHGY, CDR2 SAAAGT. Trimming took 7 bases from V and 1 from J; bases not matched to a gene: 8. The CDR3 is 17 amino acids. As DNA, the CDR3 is TGTGCCAGCACAGGGACAGGGCCTTTGTCTGGGGCCAACGTCCTGACTTTC. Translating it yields CASTGTGPLSGANVLTF.

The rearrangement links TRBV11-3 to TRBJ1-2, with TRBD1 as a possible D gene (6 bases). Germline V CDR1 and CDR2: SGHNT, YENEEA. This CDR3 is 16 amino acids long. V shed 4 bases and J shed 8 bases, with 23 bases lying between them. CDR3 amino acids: CASSYTGTTPLWGYTF. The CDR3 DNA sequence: TGTGCCAGCAGCTACACCGGGACAACCCCCCTGTGGGGCTACACCTTC.

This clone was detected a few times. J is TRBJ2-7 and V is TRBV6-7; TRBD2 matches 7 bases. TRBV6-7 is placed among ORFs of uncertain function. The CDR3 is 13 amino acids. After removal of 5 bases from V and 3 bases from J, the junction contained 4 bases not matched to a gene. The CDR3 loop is CASSRERGYEQYF. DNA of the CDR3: TGTGCCAGCAGTCGCGAGCGGGGCTACGAGCAGTACTTC.

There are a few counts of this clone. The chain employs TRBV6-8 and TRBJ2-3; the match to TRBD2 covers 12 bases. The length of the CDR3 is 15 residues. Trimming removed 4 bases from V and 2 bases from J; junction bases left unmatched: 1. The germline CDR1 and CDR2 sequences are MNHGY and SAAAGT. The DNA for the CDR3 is TGTGCCAGCAGTTGGACTAGCGGGGCCACAGATACGCAGTATTTT. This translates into CASSWTSGATDTQYF.

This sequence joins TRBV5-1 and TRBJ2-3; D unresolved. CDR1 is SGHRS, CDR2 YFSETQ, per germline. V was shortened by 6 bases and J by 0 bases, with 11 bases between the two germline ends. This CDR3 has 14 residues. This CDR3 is CASTLKASTDTQYF. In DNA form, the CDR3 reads TGCGCCAGCACGTTGAAAGCTAGCACAGATACGCAGTATTTT.

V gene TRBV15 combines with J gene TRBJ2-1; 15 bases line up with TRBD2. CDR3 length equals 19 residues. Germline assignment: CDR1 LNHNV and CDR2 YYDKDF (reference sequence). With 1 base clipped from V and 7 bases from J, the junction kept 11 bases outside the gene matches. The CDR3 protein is CATSRVFGTSGGSSNEQFF. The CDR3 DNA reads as TGTGCCACCAGCAGAGTTTTCGGGACTAGCGGGGGGTCTTCGAATGAGCAGTTCTTC.

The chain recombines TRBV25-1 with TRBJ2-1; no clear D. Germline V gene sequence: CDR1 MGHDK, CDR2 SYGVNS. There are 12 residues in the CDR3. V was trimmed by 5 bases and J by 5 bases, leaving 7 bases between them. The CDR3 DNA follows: TGTGCCAGCAGTACAGTTCACAATGAGCAGTTCTTC. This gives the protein CASSTVHNEQFF.

The CDR3 nucleotides are TGTGCCAGCAGTTTCCAGACAGGTACCATCTATGGCTACACCTTC. Its translation is CASSFQTGTIYGYTF. The rearrangement joins TRBV6-8 to TRBJ1-2, with TRBD1 as a possible D gene (6 bases). The V end was cut by 4 bases, the J end by 4 bases, with 16 bases between. The CDR3 extends over 15 amino acids. In germline, CDR1 is MNHGY, CDR2 SAAAGT.